This T cell receptor beta chain came from a study of PD-1 blockade in classical Hodgkin lymphoma (dated by TCRdb to 2018 to 2021). About the study as a whole: Nivolumab dosing was 3 mg/kg intravenously every 2 weeks, continuing until either disease progression or unacceptable toxicity. The study used TCR beta sequencing and CyTOF to define a peripheral blood immune signature of response to PD-1 blockade in classical Hodgkin lymphoma.

The time point label for this specimen denotes: cycle 4 day 1 (C4D1), after six to seven weeks of nivolumab. Every trial patient had relapsed after autologous stem cell transplantation, and cohorts A, B and C differed in prior brentuximab vedotin exposure. Using a Miltenyi CD4+ T cell isolation kit, CD4+ T cells were purified from thawed PBMCs through magnetic negative selection. The trial cohort comprised around 60 patients with relapsed/refractory classical Hodgkin lymphoma whose best overall responses were complete response, partial response or progressive disease. Single-agent nivolumab was administered to trial patients in the multi-cohort phase II CheckMate 205 trial. An independent review committee assessed best overall response by applying the 2007 International Working Group response criteria. Trial PBMCs were collected immediately before nivolumab initiation (C1D1) and during therapy at cycle 2 day 1 and cycle 4 day 1. Peripheral blood was collected in 8 mL Vacutainer Cell Preparation Tubes, from which PBMCs were isolated by centrifugation and then cryopreserved. Purified CD4+ and CD8+ fractions were prepared only for cases where an additional PBMC sample was available. Magnetically labelled cells were removed on LS columns in a quadroMACS separator, and the flow-through was retained as the purified fraction.

From the cysteine through the phenylalanine, the CDR3 covers 14 amino acids. Only CDR3 DNA remains: 42 bases, in frame from the first base. CDR1 and CDR2 were assigned from the germline V gene as SGHNT and YENEEA. The trim is 5 bases for V and 9 bases for J, with a gap of 17 bases between the germline ends. On the study overall, not on this receptor specifically: Patients starting nivolumab less than 1 year after ASCT had lower diversity and were excluded from later analyses to avoid confounding by immune reconstitution. The study covered only a single clinical trial cohort, and the causes of the repertoire differences, possibly disease activity or prior therapy, were still not defined. Baseline TCR diversity was reported to be lower in newly diagnosed patients than in healthy donors and to be lower still in relapsed/refractory patients. By C4D1, a significant rise was seen in CD4+ TCR diversity but not in CD8+ TCR diversity (p=0.0027 vs p=0.16), and the rise was most apparent among complete responders (p=0.02). Trial patients with a complete response had baseline diversity similar to that of newly diagnosed patients, while partial responders and progressors had significantly lower diversity.

With regard to this clone: This clone's antigen is unknown. The sample holds no much larger clone one base away, and base qualities are not on file.

Genomic DNA was extracted with the Qiagen DNeasy kit from unsorted PBMCs and from negatively selected CD4+ and CD8+ fractions. TCR beta CDR3 regions were subjected to amplification by immunoSEQ multiplex PCR with primers that anneal to V and J segments. Amplification bias was minimized using a synthetic immune receptor repertoire, and residual bias was removed computationally after sequencing. The paper's data handling went like this. Repertoire diversity was quantified as the Shannon entropy index using custom Python scripts. Unsorted, CD4+ and CD8+ repertoires were examined separately, except in combined analyses, for which CD4+ and CD8+ sequences were merged in silico. A clone was considered expanded if an increase in frequency of at least 2-fold after treatment relative to C1D1 was found, and a pseudocount of 0.5 was applied to clones undetected at baseline. Singleton clones were defined as clones with 0 or 1 copy at C1D1, and non-singleton clones were defined as clones with 2 or more copies. Clones expanded in unsorted samples were labelled as CD4+, CD8+ or unknown by matching protein sequences in sorted samples from the same patient. Wilcoxon tests were applied to paired samples to test diversity changes from C1D1 to C4D1. TCRdb provides this immuneACCESS table in a form limited to in-frame rearrangements. Some clones are lacking; in checked studies, under half of them reflect an unresolved V gene, and why the rest are absent is not known. V and J calls and clone size are those listed in that table; D and trimming were worked out from the DNA. This sample comprises 18,000 or so clones, 75% of them detected only once. The ten largest clones capture around 2.1% of the sample.

Here the sequenced sample was CD4+ T cells from blood, taken before the fourth cycle of nivolumab. The chain was built from TRBV11-3 and TRBJ2-1, and perhaps TRBD2 as D gene, on 6 matching bases. This sequence originates from a human donor with classical Hodgkin lymphoma. In nucleotide form, the sequence is TGTGCCAGCAGCACCTCACTAGCTATCACTGAGCAGTTCTTC. Translated, it gives CASSTSLAITEQFF. With all but the CDR3 taken from the reference TRBV11-3 and TRBJ2-1 genes, the full variable domain is: EAGVVQSPRYKIIEKKQPVAFWCNPISGHNTLYWYLQNLGQGPELLIRYENEEAVDDSQLPKDRFSAERLKGVDSTLKIQPAELGDSAVYLCASSTSLAITEQFFGPGTRLTVL.